The T cell receptor (beta chain) under discussion was sequenced for a study of PD-L1 blockade in urothelial cancer. Study-wide context: About 90% of the roughly 30 patients were men with bladder-origin urothelial cancer. A median around 140,000 T cells were found in blood samples.

Generated by immunoSEQ multiplex PCR, the TCRdb table keeps only in-frame clones and is missing some. The repertoire includes around 45,000 clones, around 86% of them detected once, and roughly 1.8% sits in the top ten. Specified time point: pretreatment peripheral blood. Locally advanced or metastatic urothelial carcinoma affected the patients. The sequence was obtained from a man between 50 and 59 years old with urothelial cancer. The sample consisted of PBMCs, taken around atezolizumab (anti-PD-L1) treatment.

CDR3 coding DNA: TGTGCCAGCGGGACAGGTCGTGGTAATTCACCCCTCCACTTT. It translates to CASGTGRGNSPLHF. The V gene is TRBV7-8, the J gene TRBJ1-6; TRBD1 aligns across 8 bases. The CDR3 is 14 residues long. V was clipped by 8 bases and J by 6 bases; unmatched bases: 6. Germline V gives CDR1 SGHVS, CDR2 FQNEAQ.